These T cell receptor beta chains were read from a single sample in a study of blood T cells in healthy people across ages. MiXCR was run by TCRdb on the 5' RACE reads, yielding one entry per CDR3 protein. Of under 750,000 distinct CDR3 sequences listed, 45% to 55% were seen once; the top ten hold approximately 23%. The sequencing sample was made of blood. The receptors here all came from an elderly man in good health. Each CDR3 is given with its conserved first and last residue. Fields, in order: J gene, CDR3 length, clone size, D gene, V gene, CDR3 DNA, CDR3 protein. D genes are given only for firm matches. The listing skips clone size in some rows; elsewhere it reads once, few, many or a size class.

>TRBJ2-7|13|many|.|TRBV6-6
TGTGCCAGCAGTGTCGACAGCCTTTACGAGCAGTACTTC
CASSVDSLYEQYF
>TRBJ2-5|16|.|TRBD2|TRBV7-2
TGTGCCAGCAGCCAATCTAGCGGGAGGGCGGAAGAGACCCAGTACTTC
CASSQSSGRAEETQYF
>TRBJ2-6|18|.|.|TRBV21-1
TGTGCCAGCAGCAAAGATCCTTCCAGGGTTACTGGGGCCAACGTCCTGACTTTC
CASSKDPSRVTGANVLTF
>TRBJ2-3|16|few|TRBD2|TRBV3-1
TGTGCCAGCAGCCGTCGGACTAGCGGGAGCACAGATACGCAGTATTTT
CASSRRTSGSTDTQYF
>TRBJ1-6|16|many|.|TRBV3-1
TGTGCCAGCAGCCAAGTCCCCCCGATGTATAATTCACCCCTCCACTTT
CASSQVPPMYNSPLHF
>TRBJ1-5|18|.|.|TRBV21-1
TGTGCCAGCAGCAGGATCCGAAACAGTGACCTGGGGATGCAGCCCCAGCATTTT
CASSRIRNSDLGMQPQHF
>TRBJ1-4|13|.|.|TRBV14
TGTGCCAGCAGCCAAGATTTGACTGAAAAACTGTTTTTT
CASSQDLTEKLFF
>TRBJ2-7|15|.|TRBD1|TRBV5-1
TGCGCCAGCACCCAGGGACAGGGCCTCCACAACGAGCAGTACTTC
CASTQGQGLHNEQYF
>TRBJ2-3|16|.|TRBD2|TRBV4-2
TGTGCCAGCAGCGGAGGGCTAGCGGGGAGCAGGAATACGCAGTATTTT
CASSGGLAGSRNTQYF
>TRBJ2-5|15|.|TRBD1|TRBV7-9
TGTGCCAGCAGCTCCCGCGGGACAGGTCAAGAGACCCAGTACTTC
CASSSRGTGQETQYF
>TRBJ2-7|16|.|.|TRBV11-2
TGTGCCAGCGAACCATTTAGGGGGGGTGAAATCTACGAGCAGTACTTC
CASEPFRGGEIYEQYF
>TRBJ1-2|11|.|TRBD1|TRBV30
TGTGCCTGGAGTCTCGGACAGGGAAACACCTTC
CAWSLGQGNTF
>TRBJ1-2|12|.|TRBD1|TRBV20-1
TGCAGTGCACTTGACAGGGACTATGGCTACACCTTC
CSALDRDYGYTF
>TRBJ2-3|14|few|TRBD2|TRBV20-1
TGCAGTGCTAGAGAAGCGGGAGTCACAGATACGCAGTATTTT
CSAREAGVTDTQYF
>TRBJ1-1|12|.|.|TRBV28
TGTGCCAGCAGTTGGGGGGAGGGTGAAGCTTTCTTT
CASSWGEGEAFF
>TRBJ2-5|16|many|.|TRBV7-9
TGTGCCAGCAGCTTGAGCGTTGTGGAAACCCAAGAGACCCAGTACTTC
CASSLSVVETQETQYF
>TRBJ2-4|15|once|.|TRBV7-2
TGTGCCAGCAGCTTATCGCCTATTCCATTGGACATTCAGTACTTC
CASSLSPIPLDIQYF
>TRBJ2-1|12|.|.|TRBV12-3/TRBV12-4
TGTGCCAGCAGCTGGCTGAGCAATGAGCAGTTCTTC
CASSWLSNEQFF
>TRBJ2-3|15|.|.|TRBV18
TGTGCCAGCTTCCCTGGGTCTGGAGGAACAGATACGCAGTATTTT
CASFPGSGGTDTQYF
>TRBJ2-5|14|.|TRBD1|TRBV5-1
TGCGCCAGCAGCTTCGGACAGGGGCAAGGGACCCAGTACTTC
CASSFGQGQGTQYF
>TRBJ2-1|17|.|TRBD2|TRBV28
TGTGCCAGCAGAGAGAATCCCGGGACTAGCGGGAACAATGAGCAGTTCTTC
CASRENPGTSGNNEQFF
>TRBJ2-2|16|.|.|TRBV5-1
TGCGCCAGCAGCCCCGCCGTCCGAGGAGGCACCGGGGAGCTGTTTTTT
CASSPAVRGGTGELFF
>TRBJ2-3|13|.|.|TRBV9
TGTGCCAGCAGCGTAGCTGATGAAGATACGCAGTATTTT
CASSVADEDTQYF
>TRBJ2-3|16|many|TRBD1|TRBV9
TGTGCCAGCAGCGTAGGACAGGGTCTGGGCACAGATACGCAGTATTTT
CASSVGQGLGTDTQYF
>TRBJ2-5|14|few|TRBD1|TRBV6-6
TGTGCCAGCAGTGCCGGGACAGGTGCCTCCGGGCAGTACTTC
CASSAGTGASGQYF
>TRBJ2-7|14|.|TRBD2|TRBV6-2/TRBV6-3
TGTGCCAGCAGCCAGGGACTAGCGCTTTACGAGCAGTACTTC
CASSQGLALYEQYF
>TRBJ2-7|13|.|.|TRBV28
TGTGCCAGCAGTGTCTGGGGTTCCTACGAGCAGTACTTC
CASSVWGSYEQYF
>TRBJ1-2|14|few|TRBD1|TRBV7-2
TGTGCCAGCAGCTTAGCGACAGGGAGGAATGGCTACACCTTC
CASSLATGRNGYTF
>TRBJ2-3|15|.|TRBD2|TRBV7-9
TGTGCCAGCAGCTTACGGGAGGGCATCCCAGATACGCAGTATTTT
CASSLREGIPDTQYF
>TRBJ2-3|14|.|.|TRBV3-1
TGTGCCAGCAGCCAAGATTCCCGGACCCGCGGGGAGTATTTT
CASSQDSRTRGEYF
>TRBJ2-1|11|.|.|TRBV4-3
TGCGCCAGCAGCCAAGATAACGGGCAGTTCTTC
CASSQDNGQFF
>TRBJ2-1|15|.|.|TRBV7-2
TGTGCCAGCAGCTTTGCGGGCTATCCCTACAATGAGCAGTTCTTC
CASSFAGYPYNEQFF
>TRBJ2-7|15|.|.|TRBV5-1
TGCGCCAGCAGCTTGGCGGGACTCAGCTCCTACGAGCAGTACTTC
CASSLAGLSSYEQYF
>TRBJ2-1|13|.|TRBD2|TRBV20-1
TGCAGTGCTGTTTTAGCGGGACTCAATGAGCAGTTCTTC
CSAVLAGLNEQFF
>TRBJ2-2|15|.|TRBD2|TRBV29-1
TGCAGCGTTCGACTAGCGGGGGGGAGCACCGGGGAGCTGTTTTTT
CSVRLAGGSTGELFF
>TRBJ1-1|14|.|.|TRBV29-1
TGCAGCGTTATGCAGGGGCCATCGAACACTGAAGCTTTCTTT
CSVMQGPSNTEAFF
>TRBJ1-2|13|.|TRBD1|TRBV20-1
TGCAGTGTTACGGGACAGGCGAGATCGGGCTACACCTTC
CSVTGQARSGYTF
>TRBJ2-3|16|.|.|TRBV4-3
TGCGCCAGCAGCCAAGATAACGGAGGGGGGACAGATACGCAGTATTTT
CASSQDNGGGTDTQYF
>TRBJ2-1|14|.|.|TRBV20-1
TGCAGTGCTAGAGAGACTAGTCCTGGGAATGAGCAGTTCTTC
CSARETSPGNEQFF
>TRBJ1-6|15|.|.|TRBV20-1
TGCAGTGCTAGAGCCCAAGGGGGGCCTAATTCACCCCTCCACTTT
CSARAQGGPNSPLHF
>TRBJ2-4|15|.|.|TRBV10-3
TGTGCCATCAGTGACAGATCGTTAGCCAAAAACATTCAGTACTTC
CAISDRSLAKNIQYF
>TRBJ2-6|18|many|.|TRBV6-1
TGTGCCAGCAGAACTAAGGGAGGGGGGACTTCTGGGGCCAACGTCCTGACTTTC
CASRTKGGGTSGANVLTF
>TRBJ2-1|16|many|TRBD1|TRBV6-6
TGTGCCAGCTCTAGGTTAGGGACAGGGGGCGGGAATGAGCAGTTCTTC
CASSRLGTGGGNEQFF
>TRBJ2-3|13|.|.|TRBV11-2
TGTGCCAGCAGCGGGCGTTACACAGATACGCAGTATTTT
CASSGRYTDTQYF
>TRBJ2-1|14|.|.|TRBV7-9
TGTGCCAGCAGCTTACTGACAGTTTACAATGAGCAGTTCTTC
CASSLLTVYNEQFF
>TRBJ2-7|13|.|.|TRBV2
TGTGCCAGCCGTATGGGGCCGACCTACGAGCAGTACTTC
CASRMGPTYEQYF
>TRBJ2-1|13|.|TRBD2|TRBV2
TGTGCCAGCAGTGAAATAGGGACTAGCTATCAGTTCTTC
CASSEIGTSYQFF
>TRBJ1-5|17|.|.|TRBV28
TGTGCCAGCAGTTTATGGGCGCGGAGGGCGAGCAATCAGCCCCAGCATTTT
CASSLWARRASNQPQHF